One and the same sample provided the 22 T cell receptor beta chains below, sequenced in a study of cytomegalovirus exposure and HLA in healthy donors. Profiling relied on immunoSEQ multiplex PCR, and the TCRdb table lists in-frame clones only, not all of them. The data hold over 45,000 clones, with more than 80% observed a single time. The sequenced sample was PBMCs. These TCRs come from a woman between 18 and 29 years old in good health and CMV-seronegative.

This chain connects TRBV18 to TRBJ2-1, with a possible D match to TRBD2 (6 bases). This CDR3 contains 14 residues. Per the germline V gene, CDR1 is KGHSH and CDR2 is LQKENI. V was trimmed by 4 bases and J by 7 bases, leaving 14 bases between them. Written as DNA, the CDR3 is TGTGCCAGCTCACAACGACTAGACCCGAATGAGCAGTTCTTC. It codes for CASSQRLDPNEQFF.

This chain uses TRBV6-4 with TRBJ2-3; TRBD2 might be the D (6 bases). The CDR3 totals 14 residues. With 4 bases removed from V and 0 bases from J, the gap between germline ends came to 8 bases. The V gene's germline CDR1 is MRHNA and CDR2 SNTAGT. The CDR3 DNA is TGTGCCAGCAGTGCCGCGGGAAGCACAGATACGCAGTATTTT. The encoded protein is CASSAAGSTDTQYF.

The chain combines TRBV7-2 with TRBJ2-5, with D uncertain. Germline CDR1 SGHTA, CDR2 FQGNSA. This CDR3 has 13 residues. V dropped 3 bases and J dropped 5 bases, with 10 bases sitting between them. The CDR3 nucleotides read TGTGCCAGCAGCTTGGTAGATCGGGAGACCCAGTACTTC. It translates to CASSLVDRETQYF.

The genes are TRBV4-3 and TRBJ1-2; D is ambiguous. V shed 0 bases and J shed 2 bases, with 10 bases lying between them. The germline CDR1 and CDR2 sequences are LGHNA and YSLEER. The CDR3 has 15 amino acids. CDR3 loop: CASSQELVGNYGYTF. In nucleotides, the CDR3 is TGCGCCAGCAGCCAAGAACTGGTGGGCAACTATGGCTACACCTTC.

The CDR3 DNA reads TGTGCCAGCAGCCCCACTTACAGGGGTGGGACTGAAGCTTTCTTT. It is translated as CASSPTYRGGTEAFF. J is TRBJ1-1 and V is TRBV7-3, with 7 bases that match TRBD1. Germline CDR1 SGHTA, CDR2 FQGTGA. V was clipped by 5 bases and J by 5 bases; unmatched bases: 11. This CDR3 has 15 amino acids.

This chain links TRBV5-6 with TRBJ2-7; tentatively, D is TRBD1 (6 bases). Trimming took off 2 bases at V and 2 bases at J, with 14 bases between the two ends. This CDR3 contains 15 residues. The germline V gene has CDR1 SGHDT and CDR2 YYEEEE. CDR3 sequence reads: CASSLVPGVPYEQYF. The CDR3 nucleotides are TGTGCCAGCAGCTTAGTGCCAGGGGTTCCCTACGAGCAGTACTTC.

Here the CDR3 reads CASSRPNQPQHF. The CDR3 bases are TGTGCCAGCTCACGGCCAAATCAGCCCCAGCATTTT. The V and J genes are TRBV18 and TRBJ1-5, with D hard to call. Trimming pared 4 bases from V and 4 bases from J, leaving 5 bases between. The CDR3 totals 12 residues. CDR1 and CDR2 (germline): KGHSH, LQKENI.

V usage is TRBV2 and J usage is TRBJ1-2; TRBD1 agrees at 9 bases. This CDR3 is 15 amino acids long. Germline CDR1 is SNHLY and CDR2 is FYNNEI. V was pared by 5 bases and J by 8 bases, with 12 bases of the junction left unmatched. The CDR3 protein is CASSPGTGRLWGYTF. Here the CDR3 DNA reads TGTGCCAGCAGTCCCGGGACAGGGCGGCTATGGGGCTACACCTTC. Full variable domain (outside the CDR3, taken from reference TRBV2 and TRBJ1-2): EPEVTQTPSHQVTQMGQEVILRCVPISNHLYFYWYRQILGQKVEFLVSFYNNEISEKSEIFDDQFSVERPDGSNFTLKIRSTKLEDSAMYFCASSPGTGRLWGYTFGSGTRLTVV.

The chain couples TRBV5-6 to TRBJ1-1; D is perhaps TRBD1 (5 bases). V was cut by 4 bases and J by 0 bases, with 13 bases left in between. This CDR3 region has 15 residues. CDR1 is SGHDT, CDR2 YYEEEE, per germline. CDR3 in amino acids: CASSRPGRLNTEAFF. CDR3 coding DNA: TGTGCCAGCAGCCGACCAGGGAGGTTGAACACTGAAGCTTTCTTT.

V usage is TRBV4-1 and J usage is TRBJ1-4, with TRBD1 identical over 9 bases. Germline CDR1 MGHRA, CDR2 YSYEKL. V was clipped by 0 bases and J by 4 bases; unmatched bases: 6. The CDR3 is 17 amino acids. CDR3 DNA: TGCGCCAGCAGCCAAGATCCTGCGGGACAGGGTAATGAAAAACTGTTTTTT. Translated, it gives CASSQDPAGQGNEKLFF.

J is TRBJ1-2 and V is TRBV4-1; D gene ambiguous. CDR1 and CDR2 (germline): MGHRA, YSYEKL. V was clipped by 1 base and J by 1 base, with 10 bases between them. The CDR3 is 15 amino acids. CDR3 sequence reads: CASSQGPGLNYGYTF. CDR3 bases: TGCGCCAGCAGCCAAGGGCCAGGCCTTAACTATGGCTACACCTTC.

The chain joins TRBV6-1 to TRBJ1-5; D is perhaps TRBD1 (5 bases). Trimming removed 8 bases at V and 1 base at J, with 9 bases between. This CDR3 region has 13 residues. Germline values: CDR1 MNHNS, CDR2 SASEGT. In DNA form, the CDR3 reads TGTGCCAGCTCCCAGGGAAGCAATCAGCCCCAGCATTTT. It codes for CASSQGSNQPQHF.

The rearrangement joins TRBV18 to TRBJ2-1, with D tentatively TRBD2 (6 bases). The CDR3 is 16 residues long. V lost 2 bases to trimming and J lost 10 bases, with 21 bases between them. Per the germline V gene, CDR1 is KGHSH and CDR2 is LQKENI. The CDR3 DNA sequence: TGTGCCAGCTCACCAGGTGGACGGGAGTGGCAAAGGGAGCAGTTCTTC. This sequence encodes CASSPGGREWQREQFF. The full variable domain, rest sourced from reference TRBV18 and TRBJ2-1, is NAGVMQNPRHLVRRRGQEARLRCSPMKGHSHVYWYRQLPEEGLKFMVYLQKENIIDESGMPKERFSAEFPKEGPSILRIQQVVRGDSAAYFCASSPGGREWQREQFFGPGTRLTVL.

This sequence joins TRBV2 and TRBJ1-5, with TRBD1 matching 8 bases. Germline V gene lookup returns CDR1 SNHLY and CDR2 FYNNEI. The CDR3 is 15 residues long. V lost 5 bases, J lost 6 bases, and 9 bases stayed unmatched. The chain's CDR3 is CASSPVTGELQPQHF. The CDR3, as DNA: TGTGCCAGCAGTCCTGTGACAGGGGAGCTTCAGCCCCAGCATTTT.

The chain recombines TRBV13 with TRBJ1-2; no reliable D call. With 2 bases removed from V and 4 bases from J, the gap between germline ends came to 5 bases. The CDR3 runs 12 residues. Germline CDR1 is PRHDT and CDR2 is FYEKMQ (reference sequence). CDR3: CASSLYFYGYTF. As DNA, the CDR3 is TGTGCCAGCAGCTTATACTTCTATGGCTACACCTTC.

CDR3 residues: CASSLAGRQPYNEQFF. For the CDR3, the DNA is TGTGCCAGCAGCTTAGCGGGGAGGCAGCCCTACAATGAGCAGTTCTTC. The chain has TRBV7-7 and TRBJ2-1, with D possibly matching TRBD2 (6 bases). Germline V gene lookup returns CDR1 SSHAT and CDR2 FNYEAQ (reference sequence). V was cut by 0 bases and J by 2 bases, with 11 bases left in between. The CDR3 is 16 amino acids.

The chain's CDR3 is CASSLGQTYTGELFF. Written as DNA, the CDR3 is TGTGCCAGCAGCTTGGGACAGACCTACACCGGGGAGCTGTTTTTT. The chain combines TRBV7-9 with TRBJ2-2; 7 nucleotides align to TRBD1. Looked up from germline, CDR1 is SEHNR and CDR2 is FQNEAQ (reference sequence). The trim removed 3 bases at V and 3 bases at J, leaving 4 bases unmatched. This CDR3 has 15 residues.

The J gene is TRBJ2-1, the V gene TRBV7-6, with 8 bases aligning to TRBD2. Germline CDR1 and CDR2: SGHVS and FNYEAQ. The CDR3 covers 16 residues. J was trimmed by 10 bases and V by 7 bases; bases with no gene match: 18. As DNA, the CDR3 is TGTGCCAGCACCGAACGTATCGGGGGGGCCTCCACCGAGCAGTTCTTC. This codes for CASTERIGGASTEQFF.

This sequence joins TRBV11-3 and TRBJ1-1; D gene uncertain. Trimming removed 5 bases at V and 0 bases at J, with 10 bases between. Germline V gene data show CDR1 as SGHNT and CDR2 as YENEEA. The CDR3 is made up of 14 amino acids. The CDR3 DNA is TGTGCCAGCAGCCCAGGAATTTTGAACACTGAAGCTTTCTTT. This encodes CASSPGILNTEAFF.

The chain employs TRBV5-8 and TRBJ1-4, with 7 bases matching TRBD1. The trim removed 4 bases at V and 10 bases at J, leaving 10 bases unmatched. Germline CDR1 SGHTS, CDR2 YDEGEE. This CDR3 spans 14 amino acids. The CDR3 here is CASSQPGTDGKLFF. CDR3 sequence (DNA): TGTGCCAGCAGCCAACCAGGGACAGATGGAAAACTGTTTTTT.

This clone has a single count. The chain carries TRBV5-1 and TRBJ2-5; 7 positions agree with TRBD1. This CDR3 has 15 amino acids. From germline, CDR1 is SGHRS and CDR2 YFSETQ. J was trimmed by 0 bases and V by 4 bases; bases with no gene match: 6. The DNA for the CDR3 is TGCGCCAGCAGCAGAACGACAGGGAACCAAGAGACCCAGTACTTC. Residues: CASSRTTGNQETQYF.

This rearrangement joins TRBV9 to TRBJ2-3; TRBD2 aligns across 10 bases. CDR1 SGDLS and CDR2 YYNGEE come from the germline V gene. V gave up 1 base and J gave up 8 bases; unmatched junction bases: 10. This CDR3 is built from 16 residues. The CDR3 coding sequence is TGTGCCAGCAGCGTATCGAGCGGGGGGGCCGGTGGTACGCAGTATTTT. This codes for CASSVSSGGAGGTQYF.